Below are 25 T cell receptor beta chains sequenced from a single sample in a study of blood T cell repertoires in COVID-19. TCRdb's copy holds only in-frame clones and misses some; the assay was immunoSEQ multiplex PCR. The sample yields approximately 330,000 clones, approximately 90% seen once. The sample consisted of peripheral blood. Receptors were obtained from a man under 40 with COVID-19, enrolled during active disease.

The rearrangement joins TRBV9 to TRBJ2-1; 8 bases agree with TRBD2. Germline assignment: CDR1 SGDLS and CDR2 YYNGEE. After removal of 0 bases from V and 6 bases from J, the junction contained 5 bases not matched to a gene. The CDR3 sequence is 15 residues long. CDR3: CASSVAGGAGNEQFF. As DNA, the CDR3 is TGTGCCAGCAGCGTAGCGGGGGGGGCCGGCAATGAGCAGTTCTTC.

The chain uses TRBV5-6 and TRBJ2-3, with 11 bases identical to TRBD1. With 5 bases clipped from V and 6 bases from J, the junction kept 8 bases outside the gene matches. Germline-derived CDR1 and CDR2 are SGHDT and YYEEEE. The length of the CDR3 is 15 residues. The CDR3 DNA is TGTGCCAGCAGTCCCGGGACAGGGGGTCTCGATACGCAGTATTTT. As protein: CASSPGTGGLDTQYF.

The table lists this clone with a few counts. V usage is TRBV28 and J usage is TRBJ1-5; unclear D gene. The V end was cut by 4 bases, the J end by 6 bases, with 7 bases between. CDR1 is MDHEN and CDR2 is SYDVKM in the germline V gene. The CDR3 has 12 amino acids. DNA for the CDR3: TGTGCCAGCAGTTCTCGGGTTCAGCCCCAGCATTTT. Residues: CASSSRVQPQHF.

V usage is TRBV29-1 and J usage is TRBJ1-4, with 7 bases matching TRBD1. Unmatched junction bases numbered 5, after V lost 0 bases and J lost 4 bases. CDR3 size: 15 residues. The germline CDR1 and CDR2 sequences are SQVTM and ANQGSEA. The CDR3 DNA sequence: TGCAGCGTTGAAGATCGGTACAGGGGTAATGAAAAACTGTTTTTT. This gives the protein CSVEDRYRGNEKLFF.

This chain joins TRBV5-6 and TRBJ2-7, with TRBD2 as a possible D gene (6 bases). The CDR3 consists of 16 residues. With 1 base removed from V and 5 bases from J, the gap between germline ends came to 19 bases. From germline, CDR1 is SGHDT and CDR2 YYEEEE. CDR3 residues: CASSLPGTRIRNEQYF. CDR3 bases: TGTGCCAGCAGCTTGCCCGGGACTCGGATAAGGAACGAGCAGTACTTC. The entire variable domain, with the rest obtained from reference TRBV5-6 and TRBJ2-7, is as follows: DAGVTQSPTHLIKTRGQQVTLRCSPKSGHDTVSWYQQALGQGPQFIFQYYEEEERQRGNFPDRFSGHQFPNYSSELNVNALLLGDSALYLCASSLPGTRIRNEQYFGPGTRLTVT.

This chain connects TRBV2 to TRBJ2-7, with D possibly being TRBD1 (5 bases). V lost 3 bases and J 3 bases, leaving 12 bases between the germline ends. Germline CDR1 SNHLY, CDR2 FYNNEI. CDR3 length: 14 amino acids. As DNA, the CDR3 is TGTGCCAGCAGTGATAGGACAAGTAGCTACGAGCAGTACTTC. Its protein is CASSDRTSSYEQYF.

The CDR3 loop is CASSTYTGRAETQYF. The DNA of the CDR3 is TGTGCCAGCAGTACCTACACAGGGAGGGCAGAGACCCAGTACTTC. The V call is TRBV2, the J call TRBJ2-5, with D tentatively TRBD2 (7 bases). In germline, CDR1 is SNHLY, CDR2 FYNNEI. V was shortened by 5 bases and J by 4 bases, with 17 bases between the two germline ends. The CDR3 spans 15 residues.

The genes are TRBV6-5 and TRBJ2-7; TRBD1 is a possible D gene (5 bases). Per germline, CDR1 MNHEY and CDR2 SVGAGI. Trimming pared 0 bases from V and 0 bases from J, leaving 12 bases between. The CDR3 is 16 residues long. The CDR3 region has the DNA TGTGCCAGCAGTTACTCCAGGGCCAGCCTCTCCTACGAGCAGTACTTC. It specifies CASSYSRASLSYEQYF.

The V gene is TRBV5-4, the J gene TRBJ2-2; 7 nucleotides align to TRBD1. Looked up from germline, CDR1 is SGHNT and CDR2 is YYREEE (reference sequence). Losses at the gene ends were 4 bases for V and 6 bases for J; bases not matched to a gene: 12. The CDR3 has 16 amino acids. The CDR3 bases are TGTGCCAGCAGCCCGTTAAGGGGGACAGTGGCCGGGGAGCTGTTTTTT. Its translation: CASSPLRGTVAGELFF.

The chain carries TRBV7-6 and TRBJ2-1; unclear D gene. Germline lookup yields CDR1 SGHVS and CDR2 FNYEAQ. CDR3 length: 13 amino acids. The germline V and J ends were trimmed by 4 bases and 3 bases, with 7 bases remaining between them. CDR3: CASSYGRYNEQFF. The CDR3 DNA reads TGTGCCAGCAGCTACGGTCGCTACAATGAGCAGTTCTTC.

This clone was recorded once. V gene TRBV7-8 combines with J gene TRBJ2-5, with a tentative D call TRBD2 (6 bases). The V gene's germline CDR1 is SGHVS and CDR2 FQNEAQ. The CDR3 runs to 17 residues. V shed 5 bases and J shed 10 bases, with 29 bases lying between them. This CDR3 is CASSAARRAGPQMGQYF. The CDR3 nucleotides are TGTGCCAGCAGCGCCGCTCGGAGGGCAGGCCCCCAGATGGGCCAGTACTTC.

The rearrangement joins TRBV29-1 to TRBJ2-7, with 10 bases fitting TRBD1. This CDR3 is built from 11 residues. Trimming at V came to 8 bases and at J to 5 bases, leaving 3 bases not matched to a gene. Germline assignment: CDR1 SQVTM and CDR2 ANQGSEA. Here the CDR3 reads CSIGQGDEQYF. CDR3 sequence (DNA): TGCAGCATAGGACAGGGGGACGAGCAGTACTTC.

The rearrangement uses TRBV4-3 and TRBJ1-5, with a tentative D call TRBD1 (5 bases). Germline V CDR1 and CDR2: LGHNA, YSLEER. The CDR3 has 15 residues. V lost 0 bases, J lost 3 bases, and 9 bases lay in between. This CDR3 reads CASSQDAGVNQPQHF. For the CDR3, the DNA is TGCGCCAGCAGCCAAGATGCGGGGGTCAATCAGCCCCAGCATTTT.

The CDR3: CASRSGIVAKNIQYF. Written as DNA, the CDR3 is TGTGCCAGTAGATCAGGGATAGTAGCCAAAAACATTCAGTACTTC. The V gene is TRBV19, the J gene TRBJ2-4; perhaps TRBD1 as D (5 bases). Germline V gives CDR1 LNHDA, CDR2 SQIVND (reference sequence). V gave up 6 bases and J gave up 0 bases, with 12 bases separating them. The CDR3 is 15 residues long.

J is TRBJ1-6 and V is TRBV30; 8 nucleotides align to TRBD1. This CDR3 has 14 amino acids. CDR1 is GTSNPN and CDR2 is SVGIG in the germline V gene (reference sequence). V trimming: 2 bases; J trimming: 8 bases; junction bases outside the gene matches: 5. The CDR3 sequence is CAWSTGQGDSPLHF. In DNA form, the CDR3 reads TGTGCCTGGAGTACTGGACAGGGCGATTCACCCCTCCACTTT. Combining the CDR3 with reference TRBV30 and TRBJ1-6 gives the whole variable domain SQTIHQWPATLVQPVGSPLSLECTVEGTSNPNLYWYRQAAGRGLQLLFYSVGIGQISSEVPQNLSASRPQDRQFILSSKKLLLSDSGFYLCAWSTGQGDSPLHFGNGTRLTVT.

The sample holds a few counts of this clone. The chain has TRBV10-3 and TRBJ1-4, with D maybe TRBD1 (5 bases). Trimming cost V 6 bases and J 5 bases, with 10 bases left between them. Germline lookup yields CDR1 ENHRY and CDR2 SYGVKD. This CDR3 comprises 13 residues. CDR3 region: CAIRGGINEKLFF. The CDR3 region has the DNA TGTGCCATCAGGGGGGGGATCAATGAAAAACTGTTTTTT.

This chain joins TRBV2 and TRBJ2-7, with TRBD2 identical over 10 bases. Germline CDR1 is SNHLY and CDR2 is FYNNEI. CDR3 size: 15 residues. V dropped 6 bases and J dropped 4; count of bases not matched to a gene: 9. CDR3 sequence (DNA): TGTGCCAGCAGGGTGCTAGCGGGAGTTCGATACGAGCAGTACTTC. Translating it yields CASRVLAGVRYEQYF.

V is TRBV7-9 and J is TRBJ1-1, with D tentatively TRBD1 (5 bases). Trimming left V 5 bases short and J 6 bases short, with 19 bases between. This CDR3 has 15 residues. The germline V gene encodes CDR1 SEHNR and CDR2 FQNEAQ (reference sequence). CDR3 sequence (DNA): TGTGCCAGCAGCCTCCTGAGCCAGGGAGGGCCTGAAGCTTTCTTT. Encoded protein: CASSLLSQGGPEAFF.

This sequence joins TRBV7-3 and TRBJ2-7; 10 nucleotides agree with TRBD1. The CDR3 runs 14 residues. Germline-derived CDR1 and CDR2 are SGHTA and FQGTGA. V dropped 3 bases and J dropped 5; count of bases not matched to a gene: 4. CDR3 residues: CASSFGTGVHEQYF. The CDR3 DNA is TGTGCCAGCAGCTTCGGGACAGGGGTCCACGAGCAGTACTTC.

CDR3 residues: CASSLGGSTEAFF. CDR3 nucleotides: TGTGCCAGCAGCTTAGGCGGGAGCACTGAAGCTTTCTTT. The chain links TRBV7-2 to TRBJ1-1; D gene unclear. CDR3 length: 13 residues. CDR1 and CDR2 from the germline V gene are SGHTA and FQGNSA. Between the trimmed V and J ends, which lost 1 base and 4 bases, there was a span of 7 bases.

The V and J genes are TRBV7-3 and TRBJ2-2; D gene ambiguous. The V gene lost 4 bases and the J gene lost 4 bases, with 4 bases spanning the gap. In germline, CDR1 is SGHTA, CDR2 FQGTGA. CDR3 length equals 12 residues. The CDR3 DNA follows: TGTGCCAGCAGCTCGAGCACCGGGGAGCTGTTTTTT. Its protein is CASSSSTGELFF.

Notes on this clone: The same CDR3 can be traced to other DNA sequences in this sample. This chain links TRBV30 with TRBJ1-2; D may be TRBD1 (6 bases). CDR3 length equals 12 residues. Germline CDR1 reads GTSNPN; CDR2 reads SVGIG (reference sequence). V was pared by 0 bases and J by 5 bases, with 7 bases between. The DNA of the CDR3 is TGTGCCTGGAGTGTACAGGGTTATGGCTACACCTTC. Encoded protein: CAWSVQGYGYTF.

This clone is a singleton in its sample. The gene calls are TRBV5-4 and TRBJ1-3, with D possibly TRBD1 on 5 matching bases. Germline values: CDR1 SGHNT, CDR2 YYREEE (reference sequence). Trimming shortened V by 4 bases and J by 4 bases, and 18 bases separated the two germline ends. The CDR3 consists of 16 residues. This CDR3 is CASSPNPGQGGNTIYF. CDR3 DNA: TGTGCCAGCAGCCCTAATCCCGGGCAGGGAGGAAACACCATATATTTT.

The CDR3 DNA reads TGTGCCAGCAAAGGGACTAGACGCACAGATACGCAGTATTTT. It is translated as CASKGTRRTDTQYF. The rearrangement uses TRBV6-5 and TRBJ2-3; TRBD2 matches at 8 bases. The V segment lost 7 bases and the J segment 1 base; nucleotides outside the gene matches: 4. This CDR3 comprises 14 residues. The germline gives CDR1 MNHEY, CDR2 SVGAGI.

This chain joins TRBV3-1 (or the pseudogene TRBV3-2) and TRBJ2-7; a weak D match, TRBD1 (6 bases). Trimming took off 0 bases at V and 0 bases at J, with 6 bases between the two ends. The CDR3 loop spans 14 amino acids. From germline, CDR1 is LGHDT and CDR2 YNNKEL (reference sequence). The CDR3 DNA follows: TGTGCCAGCAGCCAAGAAGGGGGCTCCTACGAGCAGTACTTC. This sequence encodes CASSQEGGSYEQYF.